The T cell receptor (beta chain) described here comes from a study of graft-versus-host responses after intestinal transplantation. Study-level background: Tacrolimus plus steroids were given to all recipients for two to three years, preceded by anti-thymocyte globulin induction. General observations from the study: GvH clones turned up in recipient marrow; some had shown up first in ileum or blood. High graft-versus-host to host-versus-graft T cell clonal ratios marked allografts of patients with graft-donor macrochimerism. Early after transplant, HvG declines were associated with peak levels of circulating GvH clones.

With regard to this clone: What it binds is unknown.

The CDR3 sequence is 15 residues long. Germline V gives CDR1 SEHNR, CDR2 FQNEAQ (reference sequence). V was cut by 1 base and J by 5 bases, with 11 bases left in between. Produced via immunoSEQ multiplex PCR; TCRdb's table is partial and in-frame only. The table records around 45,000 clones, about nine tenths of them present only once. This TCR came from a human donor who was the organ donor for an intestinal transplant. Here the sequenced sample was unstimulated CD4+ T cells sorted from spleen or lymph node cells, taken before transplant. V usage is TRBV7-9 and J usage is TRBJ1-4; D might be TRBD1 (5 bases). In DNA, the CDR3 is TGTGCCAGCAGCTTAGGGGAGGGACCAAATGAAAAACTGTTTTTT. This codes for CASSLGEGPNEKLFF.